The 30 T cell receptor beta chains below were found in one sample sequenced in a study of breast tumors, draining lymph nodes, adjacent tissues. TCRdb analysed the multiplex PCR reads with MiXCR anew, one entry per CDR3 protein. The sample lists fewer than 200,000 distinct CDR3 sequences; approximately 30% were seen once. Breast cancer patients provided tissue from their axillary draining lymph nodes. Sequencing input: axillary lymph node tissue. All receptors derive from a female donor with breast cancer. Some clones in this sample may be carry-over from other donors' samples.

This clonotype appeared many times. The chain links TRBV9 to TRBJ2-3; 11 bases match TRBD2. The J segment lost 0 bases and the V segment lost 2 bases, leaving 11 bases of the junction unmatched. From germline, CDR1 is SGDLS and CDR2 YYNGEE. This CDR3 spans 19 amino acids. CDR3 sequence (DNA): TGTGCCAGCAGCGTCCGACACCAGAGGACTAGCGGGAGCACAGATACGCAGTATTTT. Translation gives CASSVRHQRTSGSTDTQYF.

This clonotype turned up a few times. This sequence joins TRBV28 and TRBJ2-6; 8 bases align to TRBD1. Per the germline V gene, CDR1 is MDHEN and CDR2 is SYDVKM. The V gene end was trimmed by 6 bases and the J gene end by 4 bases; junction bases not matched to a gene: 5. This CDR3 has 15 residues. The CDR3 sequence is CASSAQGAGANVLTF. Here the CDR3 DNA reads TGTGCCAGCAGCGCCCAGGGGGCCGGGGCCAACGTCCTGACTTTC.

This clonotype was counted a few times. This sequence joins TRBV7-2 and TRBJ1-1; D is undetermined. Germline V gene data show CDR1 as SGHTA and CDR2 as FQGNSA. Between the trimmed V and J ends, which lost 4 bases and 1 base, there was a span of 10 bases. This CDR3 has 14 amino acids. The CDR3 loop is CASSSGRSNTEAFF. The CDR3, as DNA: TGTGCCAGCAGCTCCGGACGCTCGAACACTGAAGCTTTCTTT.

As to this clonotype: This sequence may be a read error, since a much larger clone differs from it by one base. The rearrangement joins TRBV20-1 to TRBJ2-7, with a tentative D call TRBD2 (5 bases). This CDR3 region has 13 residues. Trimming removed 4 bases from V and 3 bases from J, with 13 bases in between. In germline, CDR1 is DFQATT, CDR2 SNEGSKA (reference sequence). Here the CDR3 reads CSANGLRSYEQYF. For the CDR3, the DNA is TGCAGTGCTAATGGACTCAGGAGCTACGAGCAGTACTTC.

Of note for this clonotype: A read error may explain this, as a much larger clone is one base away. V and J are TRBV6-5 and TRBJ2-2; the match to TRBD2 covers 7 bases. CDR1 is MNHEY, CDR2 SVGAGI, per germline. This CDR3 region has 14 residues. The CDR3 loop is CASRGGVPTGELVF. The CDR3 nucleotides are TGTGCCAGCAGGGGGGGGGTCCCCACCGGGGAGCTGGTTTTT.

This clonotype was observed at least ten times. The CDR3 DNA is TGTGCCAGCAGCTTGGGGTTCTCTGGAAACACCATATATTTT. Translating gives CASSLGFSGNTIYF. The rearrangement joins TRBV5-6 to TRBJ1-3; D is undetermined. Germline CDR1 is SGHDT and CDR2 is YYEEEE. The CDR3 extends over 14 amino acids. V lost 0 bases to trimming and J lost 0 bases, with 4 bases between them.

This clonotype appeared many times. The J gene is TRBJ1-5, the V gene TRBV27; a weak D match, TRBD1 (5 bases). This CDR3 region has 13 residues. Between the trimmed V and J ends, which lost 1 base and 7 bases, there was a span of 8 bases. CDR1 is MNHEY, CDR2 SMNVEV, per germline (reference sequence). This CDR3 reads CASSLWGGQPQHF. In DNA, the CDR3 is TGTGCCAGCAGTTTATGGGGGGGGCAGCCCCAGCATTTT.

Comments on this clonotype: Likely a read error: the CDR3 ends without its conserved phenylalanine or tryptophan. The DNA is omitted, as the CDR3 cannot be located on it reliably, and the CDR3 follows TCRdb's listing. The chain is built from TRBV12-3 or TRBV12-4 and TRBJ2-2; TRBD1 is the table's D call, not checked against the DNA. The CDR3 length is 15 residues, termini included. The CDR3 spells CASSPEGENTGERMS.

This clonotype was counted ten times or more. The CDR3 sequence is CASTPSGRDSYEQYF. The CDR3 bases are TGTGCCAGCACCCCTTCTGGCAGGGATTCCTACGAGCAGTACTTC. The V call is TRBV6-2 or TRBV6-3, the J call TRBJ2-7, with D possibly matching TRBD1 (5 bases). The CDR3 runs to 15 residues. V dropped 7 bases and J dropped 1 base, with 17 bases sitting between them. Germline assignment: CDR1 MNHEY and CDR2 SVGEGT.

Comments on this clonotype: This is likely a read error, given that the CDR3 carries no conserved phenylalanine or tryptophan at its end. No DNA is shown, since the ends of the CDR3 on it are uncertain; the CDR3 is the one TCRdb lists. The chain has TRBV2 and TRBJ2-5; no check of the table's D call, TRBD2, against the DNA was made. Germline CDR1 and CDR2: SNHLY and FYNNEI. The CDR3 is 8 amino acids long, termini counted. CDR3 region: CASSVIAG.

As for this clonotype: The junction shows a germline mismatch at one end, possibly a read error. The rearrangement joins TRBV9 to TRBJ2-2; D not resolved. The germline CDR1 and CDR2 sequences are SGDLS and YYNGEE. CDR3 length equals 12 residues. The CDR3 protein is CAGSVVDGELFF. The CDR3 nucleotides are TGTGCCGGCAGCGTAGTTGATGGGGAGCTGTTTTTT.

A few counts support this clonotype. CDR3 protein: CASSEDLWGGGQPQHF. In nucleotides, the CDR3 is TGTGCCAGCAGTGAAGATCTGTGGGGGGGGGGGCAGCCCCAGCATTTT. V is TRBV6-1 and J is TRBJ1-5; maybe TRBD1 (5 bases). V lost 1 base and J 7 bases, leaving 17 bases between the germline ends. This CDR3 is 16 amino acids long. Germline V gene lookup returns CDR1 MNHNS and CDR2 SASEGT.

This clonotype was counted at least ten times. This rearrangement joins TRBV7-8 to TRBJ2-7; D is unresolved. The CDR3 sequence is 12 residues long. Germline CDR1 is SGHVS and CDR2 is FQNEAQ. Trimming stripped 3 bases from V and 5 bases from J, with 8 bases between. The CDR3 sequence is CASSFLFHEQYF. CDR3 nucleotide sequence: TGTGCCAGCAGCTTTCTCTTCCACGAGCAGTACTTC. Combining the CDR3 with reference TRBV7-8 and TRBJ2-7 gives the whole variable domain GAGVSQSPRYKVAKRGQDVALRCDPISGHVSLFWYQQALGQGPEFLTYFQNEAQLDKSGLPSDRFFAERPEGSVSTLKIQRTQQEDSAVYLCASSFLFHEQYFGPGTRLTVT.

This clonotype was detected many times. The V and J genes are TRBV4-1 and TRBJ2-1; D may be TRBD2 (6 bases). The germline V gene has CDR1 MGHRA and CDR2 YSYEKL. The CDR3 is made up of 15 amino acids. V lost 3 bases and J 7 bases, leaving 16 bases between the germline ends. CDR3 nucleotides: TGCGCCAGCAGCCAGGGCCGGGGAGGAGGAAATGAGCAGTTCTTC. Translation gives CASSQGRGGGNEQFF.

This clonotype was seen at least ten times. The chain carries TRBV30 and TRBJ1-5; TRBD1 matches 9 bases. Per the germline V gene, CDR1 is GTSNPN and CDR2 is SVGIG (reference sequence). Losses at the gene ends were 0 bases for V and 7 bases for J; bases not matched to a gene: 10. The length of the CDR3 is 16 residues. This CDR3 reads CAWSVPGQGIWQPQHF. The CDR3 DNA sequence: TGTGCCTGGAGTGTACCGGGACAGGGAATTTGGCAGCCCCAGCATTTT. The whole variable domain, remainder taken from reference TRBV30 and TRBJ1-5, is SQTIHQWPATLVQPVGSPLSLECTVEGTSNPNLYWYRQAAGRGLQLLFYSVGIGQISSEVPQNLSASRPQDRQFILSSKKLLLSDSGFYLCAWSVPGQGIWQPQHFGDGTRLSIL.

About this clonotype itself: A much larger clone lies one base from this, so it may be a read error. V is TRBV20-1 and J is TRBJ2-7, with D perhaps TRBD1 (5 bases). The germline V gene has CDR1 DFQATT and CDR2 SNEGSKA (reference sequence). Trimming took 0 bases from V and 6 from J, leaving 15 bases between them. There are 14 residues in the CDR3. Written as DNA, the CDR3 is TGCAGTGCTAGAGAGGGCAGGGTTCGCTCCGAGCAGTACTTC. The encoded protein is CSAREGRVRSEQYF.

The table lists this clonotype with many counts. The chain links TRBV28 to TRBJ1-5; the D gene is possibly TRBD1 (5 bases). The germline CDR1 and CDR2 sequences are MDHEN and SYDVKM. The V and J ends lost 7 bases and 7 bases respectively, with 17 bases between them. This CDR3 is 14 amino acids long. The CDR3 reads CASTARDRGQPQHF. The DNA of the CDR3 is TGTGCCAGCACTGCCAGGGATCGAGGCCAGCCCCAGCATTTT.

This clonotype has just one count. The genes are TRBV6-7 and TRBJ1-5; D possibly corresponds to TRBD1 (5 bases). TRBV6-7 is marked as an open reading frame, function uncertain. The CDR3 has 15 residues. Trimming took 4 bases from V and 2 from J, leaving 12 bases between them. In DNA form, the CDR3 reads TGTGCCAGCAGTTTGGGCAGGGCAGGCAATCAGCCCCAGCATTTT. Translation: CASSLGRAGNQPQHF.

This clonotype occurred many times. This chain joins TRBV6-1 and TRBJ2-7; the D gene is possibly TRBD1 (6 bases). Trimming took off 5 bases at V and 3 bases at J, with 14 bases between the two ends. This CDR3 is 14 amino acids long. Germline V CDR1 and CDR2: MNHNS, SASEGT. CDR3 sequence (DNA): TGTGCCAGCAGTCGGACACAGGGCGTCTACGAGCAGTACTTC. Its protein product is CASSRTQGVYEQYF.

V usage is TRBV25-1 and J usage is TRBJ2-7; 7 bases align to TRBD2. The CDR3 loop spans 14 amino acids. J lost 2 bases, V lost 4 bases, and 5 bases had no gene match. CDR1 is MGHDK, CDR2 SYGVNS, per germline. This chain's CDR3 is CASSAPGLPYEQYF. CDR3 DNA sequence: TGTGCCAGCAGTGCCCCGGGACTACCCTACGAGCAGTACTTC.

This clonotype was recorded at least ten times. The rearrangement joins TRBV6-2 or TRBV6-3 to TRBJ2-1; D tentatively fits TRBD1 or TRBD2 (6 bases each). V was clipped by 6 bases and J by 6 bases, with 21 bases between them. Germline V gene lookup returns CDR1 MNHEY and CDR2 SVGEGT. This CDR3 is built from 16 residues. CDR3 nucleotides: TGTGCCAGCAGGGGGCGGGCAGCAGGAGGGGGCAATGAGCAGTTCTTC. Translated: CASRGRAAGGGNEQFF.

The sample holds many counts of this clonotype. It may be a read error: a sequence one base away is much more abundant. The CDR3 loop is CSARLAAFSAANVLTF. For the CDR3, the DNA is TGCAGTGCTAGACTAGCAGCCTTCTCTGCGGCCAACGTCCTGACTTTC. This chain joins TRBV20-1 and TRBJ2-6; TRBD2 might be the D (5 bases). The CDR3 contains 16 residues. The germline CDR1 and CDR2 sequences are DFQATT and SNEGSKA (reference sequence).

The chain is built from TRBV20-1 and TRBJ2-2; 13 bases align to TRBD2. V dropped 2 bases and J dropped 2; count of bases not matched to a gene: 2. The CDR3 is made up of 16 amino acids. Germline V CDR1 and CDR2: DFQATT, SNEGSKA (reference sequence). The CDR3 here is CSARRLAGGNTGELFF. The CDR3 bases are TGCAGTGCTAGAAGACTAGCGGGAGGAAACACCGGGGAGCTGTTTTTT.

With regard to this clonotype: This likely comes from a read error, as the CDR3 has no conserved phenylalanine or tryptophan at its end. The J gene is TRBJ1-1, the V gene TRBV15, with no clear D. Trimming took 0 bases from V and 3 from J, leaving 5 bases between them. The CDR3 consists of 13 residues. Germline V gene sequence: CDR1 LNHNV, CDR2 YYDKDF (reference sequence). This CDR3 is CATSRDRHTEAFS. CDR3 DNA: TGTGCCACCAGCAGAGACAGGCACACTGAAGCTTTCTCT.

This clonotype appeared many times. The chain has TRBV6-5 and TRBJ1-6; D gene ambiguous. Looked up from germline, CDR1 is MNHEY and CDR2 is SVGAGI. V was trimmed by 3 bases and J by 5 bases, leaving 8 bases between them. The CDR3 contains 14 residues. Here the CDR3 DNA reads TGTGCCAGCAGTTATCAGGTTGATAATTCACCCCTCCACTTT. Amino acid sequence: CASSYQVDNSPLHF.

This clonotype was detected ten times or more. One end of the junction is discordant with germline, which a read error may explain. The rearrangement links TRBV6-5 to TRBJ1-6; D is ambiguous. This CDR3 is 15 amino acids long. Germline-derived CDR1 and CDR2 are MNHEY and SVGAGI. CDR3 coding DNA: TGTGCCAGCAGTCACTCGTTAACGGGGAATTCACCCCTCCACTTT. It translates to CASSHSLTGNSPLHF.

Turning to this clonotype: A much bigger clone sits one base away, suggesting this may be a read error. V is TRBV6-1 and J is TRBJ2-7; D may be TRBD1 or TRBD2 (5 bases each). Trimming took 5 bases from V and 6 from J, leaving 14 bases between them. The CDR3 covers 13 residues. CDR1 and CDR2 (germline): MNHNS, SASEGT. CDR3 in DNA: TGTGCCAGCAGTCATGCTACTAGGGGCGAGCAGTACTTC. Translation: CASSHATRGEQYF.

This chain connects TRBV7-9 to TRBJ1-1, with a weak D call TRBD1 (6 bases). The CDR3 consists of 12 residues. V was cut by 5 bases and J by 7 bases, with 11 bases left in between. Germline loops: CDR1 SEHNR, CDR2 FQNEAQ (reference sequence). CDR3: CASSQGGFEAFF. The CDR3 DNA reads TGTGCCAGCAGCCAAGGGGGATTTGAAGCTTTCTTT.

The chain carries TRBV3-1 and TRBJ2-5, with 8 positions matching TRBD2. The length of the CDR3 is 17 residues. The junction had 13 bases not matched to a gene; V was cut back by 2 bases and J by 5 bases. The germline V gene has CDR1 LGHDT and CDR2 YNNKEL (reference sequence). The CDR3 protein is CASSQKFRTRGDETQYF. The CDR3 region has the DNA TGTGCCAGCAGCCAAAAATTTAGGACGCGGGGGGATGAGACCCAGTACTTC.

Regarding this clonotype: The CDR3 does not close with the conserved phenylalanine or tryptophan, likely indicating a read error. The gene calls are TRBV29-1 and TRBJ1-2, with D perhaps matching TRBD1 (5 bases). The V gene lost 1 base and the J gene lost 11 bases, with 14 bases spanning the gap. The CDR3 is 12 amino acids. CDR1 and CDR2 (germline): SQVTM, ANQGSEA. As DNA, the CDR3 is TGCAGCGTTGAAGCCGGGCCAAGGGGTTACACCCTC. It specifies CSVEAGPRGYTL.